The entry below describes one TCR beta chain. The antigen is not known. The data are from a study of T cell responses to AZD1222 COVID-19 vaccine. General observations from the study: Donors were mostly white British, more females; clonal diversity possibly underestimated.

TCRdb's copy holds only in-frame clones and misses some; the assay was immunoSEQ multiplex PCR. Here the sample spans more than 90,000 clones, less than 95% being singletons. This sequence originates from an adult in good health. The sample here was peripheral blood, taken on day 0 of AZD1222 vaccination.

The DNA of the CDR3 is TGCGCCAGCAGCCAAGGCCATTCTGGAAACACCATATATTTT. Amino acids: CASSQGHSGNTIYF. The chain employs TRBV4-1 and TRBJ1-3, with D unclear. V dropped 1 base and J dropped 1 base, with 5 bases sitting between them. There are 14 residues in the CDR3. Per the germline V gene, CDR1 is MGHRA and CDR2 is YSYEKL.